What follows are 4 T cell receptor beta chains derived from one specimen sequenced in a study of T cells in Graves' hyperthyroidism and ophthalmopathy. What was amplified from RNA transcripts were TCR beta CDR3 regions. Carried out on the TCR CDR3, a first-round RT-PCR used the HTBI primer set. TCRdb used MiXCR to reprocess the multiplex PCR reads, holding one entry per CDR3 protein. Among some 350,000 distinct CDR3 sequences listed, around 16% were seen once. Input material: blood. The receptors come from a woman younger than 30 with Graves' hyperthyroidism that later progressed to Graves' ophthalmopathy.

This clonotype appeared many times. This chain joins TRBV11-2 and TRBJ2-7; D gene ambiguous. V gave up 3 bases and J gave up 1 base, with 13 bases separating them. Germline-derived CDR1 and CDR2 are SGHAT and FQNNGV. This CDR3 comprises 15 residues. The CDR3 reads CASSFLGLLSYEQYF. The CDR3 coding sequence is TGTGCCAGCAGCTTCCTTGGTCTACTTTCCTACGAGCAGTACTTC.

This clonotype has just a few counts. The chain has TRBV12-3 or TRBV12-4 and TRBJ1-6, with a weak D call TRBD1 (6 bases). Trimming stripped 5 bases from V and 10 bases from J, with 18 bases between. The CDR3 runs to 15 residues. The CDR3 coding sequence is TGTGCCAGCAGTATTAGGGGGATTTTAGTATCACCCCTCCACTTT. Translation: CASSIRGILVSPLHF.

Notes on this clonotype: A read error may produce the germline difference seen at one junction end. The chain has TRBV20-1 and TRBJ2-3; D remains ambiguous. CDR1 and CDR2 (germline): DFQATT, SNEGSKA (reference sequence). This CDR3 has 15 residues. This chain's CDR3 is CSDRVGSKLPDTQYF. As DNA, the CDR3 is TGCAGTGATAGAGTTGGGTCAAAGCTCCCAGATACGCAGTATTTT.

Notes on this clonotype: This may be a read error: a much more frequent sequence differs by one nucleotide. The chain is built from TRBV7-2 and TRBJ2-7; 16 bases are a match to TRBD2. V lost 2 bases to trimming and J lost 2 bases; unmatched junction nucleotides: 9. CDR3 length: 19 residues. CDR1 and CDR2 from the germline V gene are SGHTA and FQGNSA. The CDR3 DNA reads TGTACCAGCAGCTTAAGAGGGACTAGCGGGAGGGAAGGGGCCTACGAGCAGTACTTC. Protein sequence: CTSSLRGTSGREGAYEQYF.